The 7 T cell receptor beta chains presented below share a single source sample, sequenced in a study of Ad26.COV2.S vaccination and SARS-CoV-2 variants. Treatment in this sample: around 19 received Ad26.COV2.S at low or high dose, single or two shots; a few received placebo; per-sample allocation not given. After the first vaccine or placebo injection, samples were drawn on day 63. Assay: immunoSEQ multiplex PCR; the TCRdb copy retains only in-frame clones and omits some. The sample holds hundreds of thousands of clones, roughly 90% seen once. Sample: peripheral blood, taken in a trial of Ad26.COV2.S vaccine versus placebo. These receptors came from a person between 18 and 60 years old who received the Ad26.COV2.S COVID-19 vaccine or a placebo.

The CDR3 reads CASSFLPAGVQNEQYF. For the CDR3, the DNA is TGTGCCAGCAGTTTCCTTCCAGCGGGAGTACAAAACGAGCAGTACTTC. The chain is built from TRBV27 and TRBJ2-7; 8 bases are shared with TRBD2. The germline CDR1 and CDR2 sequences are MNHEY and SMNVEV (reference sequence). After removal of 3 bases from V and 5 bases from J, the junction contained 12 bases not matched to a gene. The CDR3 sequence is 16 residues long.

The V call is TRBV12-3 or TRBV12-4, the J call TRBJ1-1; D is undetermined. There are 13 residues in the CDR3. Trimming removed 2 bases at V and 6 bases at J, with 10 bases between. The CDR3 reads CASSLTGEAEAFF. The CDR3 DNA is TGTGCCAGCAGTTTAACGGGCGAGGCTGAAGCTTTCTTT.

This chain links TRBV2 with TRBJ2-7, with 8 nucleotides matching TRBD1. This CDR3 contains 16 residues. The V segment lost 4 bases and the J segment 3 bases; nucleotides outside the gene matches: 11. Germline lookup yields CDR1 SNHLY and CDR2 FYNNEI. CDR3: CASSGFRDRRNYEQYF. CDR3 sequence (DNA): TGTGCCAGCAGTGGCTTTAGGGACAGGCGCAACTACGAGCAGTACTTC.

V and J are TRBV5-1 and TRBJ2-5; no firm D call. Germline V gives CDR1 SGHRS, CDR2 YFSETQ. CDR3 length equals 13 residues. Trimming stripped 7 bases from V and 1 base from J, with 11 bases between. CDR3 loop: CASSGSLQETQYF. CDR3 coding DNA: TGCGCCAGCTCTGGGTCCCTCCAAGAGACCCAGTACTTC.

V and J are TRBV24-1 and TRBJ1-5; no definite D call. This CDR3 is built from 14 residues. V dropped 3 bases and J dropped 7 bases, with 12 bases sitting between them. Germline V gene data show CDR1 as KGHDR and CDR2 as SFDVKD. Here the CDR3 DNA reads TGTGCCACCAGTGATCCCGGGTCCGGGCAGCCCCAGCATTTT. This sequence encodes CATSDPGSGQPQHF.

The V call is TRBV10-2, the J call TRBJ1-2; D possibly corresponds to TRBD1 (6 bases). V shed 5 bases and J shed 7 bases, with 17 bases lying between them. Per germline, CDR1 WSHSY and CDR2 SAAADI. This CDR3 has 14 residues. In nucleotides, the CDR3 is TGCGCCAGCAGTATCCAGGGGTATGAGGCTGGCTACACCTTC. Its protein is CASSIQGYEAGYTF.

The rearrangement joins TRBV6-5 to TRBJ1-1, with 7 bases matching TRBD1. J lost 1 base, V lost 0 bases, and 2 bases had no gene match. The CDR3 runs to 15 residues. Germline CDR1 and CDR2: MNHEY and SVGAGI. CDR3 loop: CASSYSRTGNTEAFF. The CDR3 DNA reads TGTGCCAGCAGTTACTCGAGGACAGGGAACACTGAAGCTTTCTTT.